Following are 14 T cell receptor beta chains from one sample sequenced in a study of blood T cells in healthy people across ages (dated by TCRdb to between 2014 and 2017). Library preparation used 5' RACE. TCRdb shows the sequencer as Illumina HiSeq 2500. A second PCR of 7 to 11 cycles was run with a J-beta primer mix and a sample-barcoded 5' primer. TCRdb took the public reads, trimmed them with fastp at Q25, ran MiXCR for clone calling and kept in-frame beta chains. Rows with one shared CDR3 protein collapse into an entry with the most common genes and DNA. In this sample the table shows 1.5 million to 2 million distinct CDR3 sequences, 28% of which occur a single time. Less than 9.5% of the sample rests with the top ten. Source material: blood. Source of these receptors: a woman aged 25 to 45 in good health.

V and J are TRBV20-1 and TRBJ1-2, with D possibly TRBD1 on 6 matching bases. This CDR3 has 14 residues. Germline assignment: CDR1 DFQATT and CDR2 SNEGSKA (reference sequence). V was clipped by 1 base and J by 7 bases, with 16 bases between them. The CDR3 DNA reads as TGCAGTGCTAGAGCTCAGGGGCCGTTGGGTGGCTACACCTTC. Protein product: CSARAQGPLGGYTF.

This clonotype was counted ten times or more. The chain employs TRBV29-1 and TRBJ2-7, with D maybe TRBD2 (5 bases). V lost 3 bases, J lost 3 bases, and 6 bases lay in between. Germline lookup yields CDR1 SQVTM and CDR2 ANQGSEA. This CDR3 spans 11 amino acids. The CDR3 DNA follows: TGCAGCGTTGACCGGGACTACGAGCAGTACTTC. Its translation is CSVDRDYEQYF.

This chain links TRBV7-2 with TRBJ2-7; TRBD2 aligns across 11 bases. After removal of 5 bases from V and 4 bases from J, the junction contained 7 bases not matched to a gene. There are 15 residues in the CDR3. The germline gives CDR1 SGHTA, CDR2 FQGNSA. The CDR3, as DNA: TGTGCCAGCAGCAGCCAGACTAGCGGGATGTACGAGCAGTACTTC. It is translated as CASSSQTSGMYEQYF.

In this sample, this clonotype turned up a few times. The chain employs TRBV12-3 or TRBV12-4 and TRBJ1-5; D ambiguous. The CDR3 consists of 12 residues. The germline V and J ends were trimmed by 7 bases and 7 bases, with 11 bases remaining between them. CDR3 protein: CASTRYGQPQHF. CDR3 nucleotide sequence: TGTGCCAGCACCAGATATGGACAGCCCCAGCATTTT.

This chain uses TRBV20-1 with TRBJ1-2; tentatively, D is TRBD1 (5 bases). The CDR3 spans 13 residues. The germline V gene has CDR1 DFQATT and CDR2 SNEGSKA (reference sequence). V was clipped by 3 bases and J by 4 bases, with 12 bases between them. CDR3 residues: CSASREAPYGYTF. The CDR3 DNA is TGCAGTGCTAGCAGGGAAGCCCCCTATGGCTACACCTTC.

This chain connects TRBV21-1 to TRBJ2-7. TRBV21-1 is assigned pseudogene status. CDR3 size: 15 residues. The chain's CDR3 is CASERSWADSYEQYF. DNA of the CDR3: TGTGCCAGCGAGCGGTCTTGGGCAGACTCCTACGAGCAGTACTTC.

To note about this clonotype: The junction and the germline gene differ at one end; a read error may be behind it. V usage is TRBV19 and J usage is TRBJ2-3; D is unclear. The CDR3 sequence is 14 residues long. Germline CDR1 is LNHDA and CDR2 is SQIVND (reference sequence). The CDR3 region is CVSGPDPSTDTQYF. Written as DNA, the CDR3 is TGTGTCAGTGGACCGGACCCGAGCACAGATACGCAGTATTTT. Full variable domain (rest looked up from reference TRBV19 and TRBJ2-3): DGGITQSPKYLFRKEGQNVTLSCEQNLNHDAMYWYRQDPGQGLRLIYYSQIVNDFQKGDIAEGYSVSREKKESFPLTVTSAQKNPTAFYLCVSGPDPSTDTQYFGPGTRLTVL.

The V gene is TRBV12-3 or TRBV12-4, the J gene TRBJ1-5, with TRBD1 matching 8 bases. The CDR3 is made up of 15 amino acids. V lost 7 bases and J lost 1; bases outside the gene matches: 6. As DNA, the CDR3 is TGTGCCAGCAACGCACAGGGGGTAAGCAATCAGCCCCAGCATTTT. Amino acids: CASNAQGVSNQPQHF.

This chain's CDR3 is CASSQQQGADTQYF. The DNA for the CDR3 is TGCGCCAGCAGCCAGCAACAGGGCGCAGATACGCAGTATTTT. The V call is TRBV4-3, the J call TRBJ2-3; possibly TRBD1 for D (6 bases). V was pared by 3 bases and J by 4 bases, with 11 bases between. The CDR3 loop spans 14 amino acids. Germline V CDR1 and CDR2: LGHNA, YSLEER.

This clonotype was detected a few times. The chain uses TRBV6-2 or TRBV6-3 and TRBJ2-7; TRBD2 might be the D (6 bases). Germline values: CDR1 MNHEY, CDR2 SVGEGT. CDR3 length: 13 residues. V was shortened by 8 bases and J by 5 bases, with 16 bases between the two germline ends. As DNA, the CDR3 is TGTGCCAGCGGGCGGGATTGGCAAAACGAGCAGTACTTC. This translates into CASGRDWQNEQYF.

This clonotype was seen a handful of times. The chain recombines TRBV7-9 with TRBJ1-6; 7 bases match TRBD1. The length of the CDR3 is 14 residues. Per germline, CDR1 SEHNR and CDR2 FQNEAQ (reference sequence). Losses at the gene ends were 4 bases for V and 9 bases for J; bases not matched to a gene: 6. CDR3 sequence reads: CASSWNRDSSPLHF. Here the CDR3 DNA reads TGTGCCAGCAGCTGGAACCGGGACAGTTCACCCCTCCACTTT.

V is TRBV7-2 and J is TRBJ1-1; D may be TRBD1 (5 bases). V shed 0 bases and J shed 6 bases, with 11 bases lying between them. The CDR3 has 14 residues. Germline assignment: CDR1 SGHTA and CDR2 FQGNSA. Here the CDR3 DNA reads TGTGCCAGCAGCTTAGCCTTCTCGACAGCTGAAGCTTTCTTT. It encodes CASSLAFSTAEAFF. Full variable domain (missing parts from reference TRBV7-2 and TRBJ1-1): GAGVSQSPSNKVTEKGKDVELRCDPISGHTALYWYRQSLGQGLEFLIYFQGNSAPDKSGLPSDRFSAERTGGSVSTLTIQRTQQEDSAVYLCASSLAFSTAEAFFGQGTRLTVV.

The genes are TRBV12-3 or TRBV12-4 and TRBJ1-5; TRBD1 aligns across 9 bases. This CDR3 has 15 amino acids. The ends lost 5 bases at V and 8 bases at J; junction bases unmatched: 10. DNA for the CDR3: TGTGCCAGCAGTCCCGACAGGGGGGAATTTAAGCCCCAGCATTTT. Its protein product is CASSPDRGEFKPQHF.

The V gene is TRBV15, the J gene TRBJ2-7, with 7 bases identical to TRBD2. V was pared by 3 bases and J by 2 bases, with 16 bases of the junction left unmatched. This CDR3 is built from 18 residues. Germline CDR1 LNHNV, CDR2 YYDKDF (reference sequence). The CDR3 nucleotides read TGTGCCACCAGCAGGCCGAAGCACGGGGGAGGGCCTCCCTACGAGCAGTACTTC. Protein sequence: CATSRPKHGGGPPYEQYF.